Listed below are T cell receptor beta chains from one sample, sequenced in a study of cytomegalovirus exposure and HLA in healthy donors. Method: immunoSEQ multiplex PCR; TCRdb's copy keeps in-frame clones and lacks some. Here the sample spans about 170,000 clones, about 88% being singletons. The sequenced sample was PBMCs. The receptors were gathered from a woman under 30 in good health and CMV-seronegative. Both conserved end residues are part of each CDR3. The D gene is left open where the match is weak. Clone size appears in some rows only: once, few, many, or a class for an expanded clone.

>TRBJ2-2|TRBD2|TRBV19|-
CASTLGLAETGELFF
TGTGCCAGTACTCTAGGACTAGCGGAGACCGGGGAGCTGTTTTTT
>TRBJ2-7|TRBD2|TRBV2|-
CASRGGSSGRRYEQYF
TGTGCCAGCAGGGGGGGTTCGAGCGGGAGGCGGTACGAGCAGTACTTC
>TRBJ1-1|-|TRBV6-6|few
CASSSSTEGAEAFF
TGTGCCAGCAGTTCCTCGACGGAGGGAGCTGAAGCTTTCTTT
>TRBJ1-2|TRBD1|TRBV5-1|-
CASSFSGDSNYGYTF
TGCGCCAGCAGCTTCTCGGGGGACAGTAACTATGGCTACACCTTC
>TRBJ1-3|-|TRBV7-8|once
CASSSNTGNTIYF
TGTGCCAGCAGCTCCAACACTGGAAACACCATATATTTT
>TRBJ2-1|-|TRBV19|-
CATYRENEQFF
TGTGCCACATACAGGGAAAATGAGCAGTTCTTC
>TRBJ2-1|TRBD1|TRBV18|-
CASSPRTGSNNEQFF
TGTGCCAGCTCACCTCGGACAGGGAGTAACAATGAGCAGTTCTTC
>TRBJ2-1|TRBD1|TRBV5-8|-
CASSRDRSYNEQFF
TGTGCCAGCAGCCGGGACAGATCCTACAATGAGCAGTTCTTC
>TRBJ2-7|-|TRBV2|once
CATTSESVESYEQYF
TGTGCCACCACTTCTGAGTCAGTGGAGTCCTACGAGCAGTACTTC
>TRBJ1-2|-|TRBV6-6|-
CASSPRGNYGYTF
TGTGCCAGCAGTCCAAGGGGGAACTATGGCTACACCTTC
>TRBJ1-3|-|TRBV4-3|-
CASSPGHPSGNTIYF
TGCGCCAGCAGCCCAGGACACCCCTCTGGAAACACCATATATTTT
>TRBJ2-5|TRBD2|TRBV5-4|-
CASSLTRNAGEETQYF
TGTGCCAGCAGCTTAACCCGCAACGCGGGAGAAGAGACCCAGTACTTC
>TRBJ2-1|-|TRBV15|-
CATSEGLSVGEQFF
TGTGCCACCAGCGAGGGTCTTTCGGTTGGGGAGCAGTTCTTC
>TRBJ1-5|TRBD1|TRBV7-3|-
CASSLTPRQGNQPQHF
TGTGCCAGCAGCTTAACTCCCCGACAGGGGAATCAGCCCCAGCATTTT
>TRBJ2-7|-|TRBV15|once
CATSRDKGAGSYEQYF
TGTGCCACCAGCAGAGATAAGGGGGCGGGATCCTACGAGCAGTACTTC
>TRBJ2-5|-|TRBV29-1|-
CSVTPSFAAQYF
TGCAGCGTTACCCCTTCTTTCGCGGCCCAGTACTTC
>TRBJ1-2|-|TRBV5-1|-
CASSDRPYREDGYTF
TGCGCCAGCAGCGACAGACCGTACCGGGAGGATGGCTACACCTTC
>TRBJ2-7|-|TRBV2|many
CASTRQEPSFHEQYF
TGTGCCAGCACCCGACAGGAGCCCTCCTTTCACGAGCAGTACTTC
>TRBJ1-5|-|TRBV4-3|-
CASSQDWGMEPQHF
TGCGCCAGCAGCCAAGATTGGGGCATGGAGCCCCAGCATTTT
>TRBJ2-7|-|TRBV7-8|once
CASSLSGYEQYF
TGTGCCAGCAGCTTATCAGGGTACGAGCAGTACTTC
>TRBJ1-3|-|TRBV6-1|-
CASTTGNGNTIYF
TGTGCCAGTACTACAGGGAACGGAAACACCATATATTTT
>TRBJ2-3|-|TRBV5-6|-
CASSLDYRTDTQYF
TGTGCCAGCAGCTTGGATTACAGGACAGATACGCAGTATTTT
>TRBJ1-1|-|TRBV5-1|-
CASSRGLNTEAFF
TGCGCCAGCAGCCGAGGTCTGAACACTGAAGCTTTCTTT
>TRBJ2-5|TRBD2|TRBV6-1|-
CASSEALAGVYPETQYF
TGTGCCAGCAGTGAAGCCCTAGCGGGAGTCTACCCAGAGACCCAGTACTTC
>TRBJ2-3|TRBD2|TRBV5-4|-
CASSLAGAGGTDTQYF
TGTGCCAGCAGCTTGGCCGGAGCGGGGGGCACAGATACGCAGTATTTT
>TRBJ1-1|-|TRBV27|-
CASSLNFQTVLTEAFF
TGTGCCAGCAGCTTAAATTTCCAGACAGTCCTAACTGAAGCTTTCTTT
>TRBJ2-7|TRBD2|TRBV19|-
CASSIPAGKSYEQYF
TGTGCCAGTAGTATCCCAGCGGGGAAGTCCTACGAGCAGTACTTC
>TRBJ2-7|-|TRBV7-8|-
CASSSAGLLSYEQYF
TGTGCCAGCAGCTCGGCGGGACTTCTATCCTACGAGCAGTACTTC
>TRBJ1-2|-|TRBV4-3|-
CASSQVYGGTYGYTF
TGCGCCAGCAGCCAAGTATACGGCGGGACCTATGGCTACACCTTC
>TRBJ1-4|TRBD1|TRBV7-9|-
CASRLGQGNEKLFF
TGTGCCAGCAGATTGGGACAGGGAAATGAAAAACTGTTTTTT
>TRBJ1-1|TRBD1|TRBV7-9|-
CASSLRTGSNTEAFF
TGTGCCAGCAGCTTAAGGACAGGGTCTAACACTGAAGCTTTCTTT
>TRBJ1-2|-|TRBV25-1|-
CASTFGVGGYTF
TGTGCCAGCACTTTCGGGGTAGGGGGCTACACCTTC
>TRBJ2-5|TRBD1|TRBV6-5|-
CASSYPGQGKETQYF
TGTGCCAGCAGTTACCCTGGACAGGGCAAGGAGACCCAGTACTTC
>TRBJ1-2|-|TRBV6-1|few
CASSEDYKGIYYGYTF
TGTGCCAGCAGTGAGGACTATAAAGGAATTTACTATGGCTACACCTTC
>TRBJ1-1|-|TRBV7-8|-
CASSLRPRTQMNTEAFF
TGTGCCAGCAGCTTACGACCCAGGACACAAATGAACACTGAAGCTTTCTTT
>TRBJ1-1|-|TRBV6-1|-
CASSPLMNTEAFF
TGTGCCAGCAGTCCTTTAATGAACACTGAAGCTTTCTTT
>TRBJ1-4|TRBD1|TRBV28|-
CASSLARSRGPREKLFF
TGTGCCAGCAGTTTAGCCCGGAGCAGGGGGCCTAGGGAAAAACTGTTTTTT
>TRBJ1-1|TRBD1|TRBV7-9|-
CASSSTGEGTEAFF
TGTGCCAGCAGTTCTACAGGGGAAGGAACTGAAGCTTTCTTT
>TRBJ2-7|TRBD1|TRBV6-5|few
CASSSDRPTYEQYF
TGTGCCAGCAGTTCGGACAGGCCAACCTACGAGCAGTACTTC
>TRBJ1-1|TRBD1|TRBV10-1|-
CASRKTGSTEAFF
TGCGCCAGCAGAAAGACAGGGTCCACTGAAGCTTTCTTT
>TRBJ1-6|-|TRBV6-1|-
CASRSGSSYNSPLHF
TGTGCCAGCAGATCCGGGAGCTCCTATAATTCACCCCTCCACTTT
>TRBJ1-1|-|TRBV13|-
CASSLGPGGNTEAFF
TGTGCCAGCAGCTTAGGCCCGGGTGGGAACACTGAAGCTTTCTTT
>TRBJ1-5|-|TRBV2|-
CASTGTKSNSNQPQHF
TGTGCCAGCACCGGGACAAAAAGTAATAGCAATCAGCCCCAGCATTTT
>TRBJ1-1|TRBD1|TRBV27|-
CASSSSPTGGLVKAFF
TGTGCCAGCAGTTCATCGCCTACAGGGGGGTTAGTCAAAGCTTTCTTT
>TRBJ2-3|TRBD2|TRBV6-4|-
CASSDGSGSGTDTQYF
TGTGCCAGCAGTGACGGTAGCGGGTCCGGGACAGATACGCAGTATTTT
>TRBJ2-7|TRBD2|TRBV7-9|-
CASSLGGGADEQYF
TGTGCCAGCAGCTTAGGCGGGGGGGCCGACGAGCAGTACTTC
>TRBJ2-7|-|TRBV2|once
CASSRTRSFYEQYF
TGTGCCAGCAGTAGGACTCGAAGCTTCTACGAGCAGTACTTC